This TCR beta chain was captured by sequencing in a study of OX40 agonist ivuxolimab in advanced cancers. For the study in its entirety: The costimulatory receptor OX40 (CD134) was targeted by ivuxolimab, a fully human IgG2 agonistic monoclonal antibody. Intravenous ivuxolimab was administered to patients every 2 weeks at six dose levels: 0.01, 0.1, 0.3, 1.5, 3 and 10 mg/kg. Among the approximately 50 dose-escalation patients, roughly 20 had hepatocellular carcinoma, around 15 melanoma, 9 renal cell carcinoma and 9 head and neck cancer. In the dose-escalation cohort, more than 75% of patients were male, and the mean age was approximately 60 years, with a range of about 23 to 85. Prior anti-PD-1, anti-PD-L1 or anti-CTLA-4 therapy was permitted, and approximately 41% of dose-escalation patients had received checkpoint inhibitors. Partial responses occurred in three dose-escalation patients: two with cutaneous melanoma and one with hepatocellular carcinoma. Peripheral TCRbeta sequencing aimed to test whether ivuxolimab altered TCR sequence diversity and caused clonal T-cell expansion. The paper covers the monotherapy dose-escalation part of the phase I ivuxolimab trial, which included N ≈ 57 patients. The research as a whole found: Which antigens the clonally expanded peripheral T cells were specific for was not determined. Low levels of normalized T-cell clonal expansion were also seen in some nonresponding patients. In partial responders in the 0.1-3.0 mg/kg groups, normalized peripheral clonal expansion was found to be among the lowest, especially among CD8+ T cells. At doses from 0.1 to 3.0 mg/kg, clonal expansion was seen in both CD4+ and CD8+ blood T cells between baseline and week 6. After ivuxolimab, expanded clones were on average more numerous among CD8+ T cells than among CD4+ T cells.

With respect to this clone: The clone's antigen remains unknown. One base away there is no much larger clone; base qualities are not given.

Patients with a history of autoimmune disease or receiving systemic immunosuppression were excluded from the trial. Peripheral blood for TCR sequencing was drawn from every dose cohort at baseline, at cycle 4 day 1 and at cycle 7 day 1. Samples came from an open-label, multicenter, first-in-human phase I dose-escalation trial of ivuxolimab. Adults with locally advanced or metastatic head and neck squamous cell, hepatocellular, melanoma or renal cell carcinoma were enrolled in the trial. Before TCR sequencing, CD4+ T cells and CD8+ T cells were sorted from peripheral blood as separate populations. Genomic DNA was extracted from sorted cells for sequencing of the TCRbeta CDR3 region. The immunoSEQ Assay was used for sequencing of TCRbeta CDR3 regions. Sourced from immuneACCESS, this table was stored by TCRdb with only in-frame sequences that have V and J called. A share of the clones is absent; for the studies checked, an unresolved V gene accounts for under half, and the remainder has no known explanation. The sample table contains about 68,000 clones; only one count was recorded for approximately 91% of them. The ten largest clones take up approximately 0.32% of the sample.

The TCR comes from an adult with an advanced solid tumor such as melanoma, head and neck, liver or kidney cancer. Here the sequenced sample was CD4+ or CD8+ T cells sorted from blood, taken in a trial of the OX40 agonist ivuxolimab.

The sequenced DNA is TGTGCCACCAGCAGAGATCAGGGGGAGCAGTACTTC. It codes for CATSRDQGEQYF. The V and J genes are TRBV15 and TRBJ2-7; possibly the D gene is TRBD1, per 6 matching bases. The germline V gene (reference sequence) yields LNHNV for CDR1 and YYDKDF for CDR2. The junction carries 7 bases between V and J, which are trimmed by 0 bases and 7 bases respectively. From the cysteine up to the phenylalanine, the CDR3 has a length of 12 residues. Only the CDR3 part of the read is kept: 36 bases, read in frame from the first base.